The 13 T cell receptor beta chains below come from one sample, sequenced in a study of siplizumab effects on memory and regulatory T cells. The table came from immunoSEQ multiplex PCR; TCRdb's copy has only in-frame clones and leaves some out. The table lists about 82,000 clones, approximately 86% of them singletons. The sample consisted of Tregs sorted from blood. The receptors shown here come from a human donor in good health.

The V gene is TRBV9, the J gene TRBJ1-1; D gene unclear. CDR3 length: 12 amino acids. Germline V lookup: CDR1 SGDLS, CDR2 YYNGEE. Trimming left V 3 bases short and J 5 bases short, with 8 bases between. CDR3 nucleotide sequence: TGTGCCAGCAGCGGTTGGGGTACTGAAGCTTTCTTT. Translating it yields CASSGWGTEAFF.

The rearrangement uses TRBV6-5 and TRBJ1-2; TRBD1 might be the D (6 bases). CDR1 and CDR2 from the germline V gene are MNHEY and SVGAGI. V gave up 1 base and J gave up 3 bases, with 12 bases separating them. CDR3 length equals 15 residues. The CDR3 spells CASSYWNRVDYGYTF. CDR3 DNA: TGTGCCAGCAGTTACTGGAACAGGGTAGACTATGGCTACACCTTC.

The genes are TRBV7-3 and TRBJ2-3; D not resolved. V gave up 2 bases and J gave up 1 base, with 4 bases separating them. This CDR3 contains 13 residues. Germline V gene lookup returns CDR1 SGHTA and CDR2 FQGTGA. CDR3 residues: CASSLYGTDTQYF. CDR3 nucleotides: TGTGCCAGCAGCTTATACGGCACAGATACGCAGTATTTT. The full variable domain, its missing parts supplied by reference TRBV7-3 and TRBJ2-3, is GAGVSQTPSNKVTEKGKYVELRCDPISGHTALYWYRQSLGQGPEFLIYFQGTGAADDSGLPNDRFFAVRPEGSVSTLKIQRTERGDSAVYLCASSLYGTDTQYFGPGTRLTVL.

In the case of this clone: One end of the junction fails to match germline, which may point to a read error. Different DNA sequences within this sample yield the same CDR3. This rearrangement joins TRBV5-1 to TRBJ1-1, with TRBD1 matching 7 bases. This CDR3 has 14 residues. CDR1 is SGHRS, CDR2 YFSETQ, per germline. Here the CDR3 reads CASSLGTANTEAFF. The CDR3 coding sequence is TGTGCCAGCAGCCTCGGGACAGCAAACACTGAAGCTTTCTTT.

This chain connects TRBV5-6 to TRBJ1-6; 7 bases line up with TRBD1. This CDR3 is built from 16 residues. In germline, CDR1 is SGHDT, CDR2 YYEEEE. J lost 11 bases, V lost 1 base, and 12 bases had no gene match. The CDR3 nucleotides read TGTGCCAGCAGCTTGTTGGACGCGCGACAGGGAGCACCCCTCCACTTT. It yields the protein CASSLLDARQGAPLHF.

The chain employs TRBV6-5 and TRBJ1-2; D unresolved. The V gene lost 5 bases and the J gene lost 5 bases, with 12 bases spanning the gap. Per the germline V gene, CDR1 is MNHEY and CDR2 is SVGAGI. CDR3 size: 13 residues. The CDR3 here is CASSPTGLYGYTF. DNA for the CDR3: TGTGCCAGCAGTCCCACCGGGCTTTATGGCTACACCTTC.

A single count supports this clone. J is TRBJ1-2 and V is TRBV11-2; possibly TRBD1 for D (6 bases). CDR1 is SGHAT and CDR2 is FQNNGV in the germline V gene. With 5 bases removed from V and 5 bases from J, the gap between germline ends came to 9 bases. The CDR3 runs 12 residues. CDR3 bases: TGTGCCAGCAGCCGGACAGTTTATGGCTACACCTTC. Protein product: CASSRTVYGYTF.

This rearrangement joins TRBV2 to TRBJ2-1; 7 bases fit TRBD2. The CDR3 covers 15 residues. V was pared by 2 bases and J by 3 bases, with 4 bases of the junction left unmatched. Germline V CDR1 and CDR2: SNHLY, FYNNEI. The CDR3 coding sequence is TGTGCCAGCAGTGAACAACTAGCGTTCTACAATGAGCAGTTCTTC. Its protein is CASSEQLAFYNEQFF.

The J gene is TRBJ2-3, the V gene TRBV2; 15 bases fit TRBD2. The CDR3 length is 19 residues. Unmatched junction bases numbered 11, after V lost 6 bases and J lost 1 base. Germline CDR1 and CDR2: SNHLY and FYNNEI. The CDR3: CASRRTSGGADLRTDTQYF. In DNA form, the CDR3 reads TGTGCCAGCAGAAGGACTAGCGGGGGGGCCGATCTACGCACAGATACGCAGTATTTT.

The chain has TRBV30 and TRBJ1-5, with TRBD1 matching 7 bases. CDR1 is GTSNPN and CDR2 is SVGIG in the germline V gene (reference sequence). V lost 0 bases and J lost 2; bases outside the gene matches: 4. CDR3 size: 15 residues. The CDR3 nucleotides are TGTGCCTGGAGTGTAAAAGGGGGCGGCAATCAGCCCCAGCATTTT. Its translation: CAWSVKGGGNQPQHF. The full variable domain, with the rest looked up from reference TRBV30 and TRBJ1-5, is SQTIHQWPATLVQPVGSPLSLECTVEGTSNPNLYWYRQAAGRGLQLLFYSVGIGQISSEVPQNLSASRPQDRQFILSSKKLLLSDSGFYLCAWSVKGGGNQPQHFGDGTRLSIL.

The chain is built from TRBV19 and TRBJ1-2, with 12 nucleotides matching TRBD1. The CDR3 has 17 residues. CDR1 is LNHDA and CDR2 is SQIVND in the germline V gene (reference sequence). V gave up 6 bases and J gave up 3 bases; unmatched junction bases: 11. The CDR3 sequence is CASRFWDRGRADYGYTF. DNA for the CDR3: TGTGCCAGTAGGTTCTGGGACAGGGGGCGGGCCGACTATGGCTACACCTTC.

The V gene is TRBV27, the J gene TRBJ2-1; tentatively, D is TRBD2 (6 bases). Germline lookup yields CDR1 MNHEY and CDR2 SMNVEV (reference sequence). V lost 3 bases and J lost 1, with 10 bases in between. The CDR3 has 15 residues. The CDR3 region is CASSLGGLSYNEQFF. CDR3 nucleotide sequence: TGTGCCAGCAGTTTGGGGGGTCTATCCTACAATGAGCAGTTCTTC.

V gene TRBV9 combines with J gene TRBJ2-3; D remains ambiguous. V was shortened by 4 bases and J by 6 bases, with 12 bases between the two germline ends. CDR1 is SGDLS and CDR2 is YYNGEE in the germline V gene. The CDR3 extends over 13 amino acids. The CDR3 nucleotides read TGTGCCAGCAGCACCCATCCCCCGGATACGCAGTATTTT. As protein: CASSTHPPDTQYF.